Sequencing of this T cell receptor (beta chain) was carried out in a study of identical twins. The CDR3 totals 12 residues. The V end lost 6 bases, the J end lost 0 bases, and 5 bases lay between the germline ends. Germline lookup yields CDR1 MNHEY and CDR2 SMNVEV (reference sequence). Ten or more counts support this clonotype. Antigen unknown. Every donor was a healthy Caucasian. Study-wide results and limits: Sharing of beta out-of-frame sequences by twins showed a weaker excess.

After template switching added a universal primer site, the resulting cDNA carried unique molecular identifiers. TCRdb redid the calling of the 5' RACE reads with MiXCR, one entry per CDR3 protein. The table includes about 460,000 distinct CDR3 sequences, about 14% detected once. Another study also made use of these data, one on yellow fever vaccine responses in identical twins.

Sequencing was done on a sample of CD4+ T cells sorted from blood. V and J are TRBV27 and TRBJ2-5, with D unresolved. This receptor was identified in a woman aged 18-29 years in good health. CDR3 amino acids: CASRQNQETQYF. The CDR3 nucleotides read TGTGCCAGCAGGCAGAACCAAGAGACCCAGTACTTC.